These 17 T cell receptor beta chains originate from one sample sequenced in a study of regulatory T cells in long-lasting Graves disease. To make TCR beta libraries, researchers used iRepertoire HTBI primers and Arm-PCR of CDR3 regions. TCRdb used MiXCR to reprocess the multiplex PCR reads, holding one entry per CDR3 protein. The sample lists 400,000 to 500,000 distinct CDR3 sequences; less than 25% were seen once. Time point meaning: persistent/refractory GD, antithyroid drugs over 5 years with positive TRAb. Scientists built the TCR library using RNA that was extracted from PBMCs. Here the sequenced sample was peripheral blood mononuclear cells (PBMCs), taken when the disease was refractory, from a patient treated with antithyroid drugs. The receptors were sampled from a female donor with Graves disease.

This clonotype has more than one count but fewer than ten. This chain links TRBV6-1 with TRBJ1-5, with D unclear. The CDR3 length is 14 residues. Trimming pared 5 bases from V and 2 bases from J, leaving 10 bases between. Germline CDR1 reads MNHNS; CDR2 reads SASEGT. CDR3 sequence: CASSRTPRNQPQHF. In DNA form, the CDR3 reads TGTGCCAGCAGTCGGACCCCTCGCAATCAGCCCCAGCATTTT.

This clonotype was recorded at least ten times. V usage is TRBV12-3 or TRBV12-4 and J usage is TRBJ1-2, with 8 bases that match TRBD1. The CDR3 sequence is 13 residues long. Trimming at V came to 6 bases and at J to 8 bases, leaving 8 bases not matched to a gene. This CDR3 reads CASRRRTGNGYTF. CDR3 coding DNA: TGTGCCAGCAGACGGCGGACAGGGAACGGCTACACCTTC.

Concerning this clonotype itself: A much larger clone differs by one base, so this may be a read error. The V and J genes are TRBV28 and TRBJ1-4; 8 bases map to TRBD1. The V segment lost 5 bases and the J segment 2 bases; nucleotides outside the gene matches: 4. Germline V lookup: CDR1 MDHEN, CDR2 SYDVKM. CDR3 length: 15 residues. For the CDR3, the DNA is TGTGCCAGCAGTCCAGGGGGCGAGACTAATGAAAAACTGTTTTTT. Translated: CASSPGGETNEKLFF.

The chain uses TRBV20-1 and TRBJ2-3; 9 bases match TRBD2. CDR3 size: 15 residues. Trimming at V came to 6 bases and at J to 2 bases, leaving 9 bases not matched to a gene. Germline V gene lookup returns CDR1 DFQATT and CDR2 SNEGSKA (reference sequence). The CDR3 loop reads CSAEGIAGDTDTQYF. Here the CDR3 DNA reads TGCAGTGCCGAGGGAATAGCGGGGGACACAGATACGCAGTATTTT.

This clonotype was recorded a few times. The chain carries TRBV5-1 and TRBJ2-3, with TRBD2 matching over 8 bases. This CDR3 has 16 amino acids. The V and J ends lost 0 bases and 0 bases, in that order; junction bases with no gene match: 3. Germline CDR1 reads SGHRS; CDR2 reads YFSETQ. The CDR3 is CASSLAVAGSTDTQYF. CDR3 DNA: TGCGCCAGCAGCTTGGCGGTAGCGGGGAGCACAGATACGCAGTATTTT.

This clonotype has a count of ten or more. The chain carries TRBV15 and TRBJ1-4, with TRBD1 matching 7 bases. V shed 0 bases and J 5 bases; nucleotides not matched to a gene: 3. The germline gives CDR1 LNHNV, CDR2 YYDKDF (reference sequence). This CDR3 has 15 amino acids. CDR3 sequence: CATSRDPGGNEKLFF. As DNA, the CDR3 is TGTGCCACCAGCAGAGATCCAGGGGGGAATGAAAAACTGTTTTTT.

On this clonotype: A read error is likely, as this CDR3 ends without the conserved phenylalanine or tryptophan. The chain combines TRBV19 with TRBJ2-7; TRBD2 matches 11 bases. This CDR3 comprises 15 residues. The V gene's germline CDR1 is LNHDA and CDR2 SQIVND (reference sequence). With 6 bases clipped from V and 5 bases from J, the junction kept 9 bases outside the gene matches. In DNA form, the CDR3 reads TGTGCCAGTAGGGTGACTAGCGGGATGGGGAACGAGCAGTACCTC. Amino acids: CASRVTSGMGNEQYL.

This clonotype was recorded many times. This chain connects TRBV11-3 to TRBJ2-2; TRBD1 matches 7 bases. Germline V gene lookup returns CDR1 SGHNT and CDR2 YENEEA. The V segment lost 4 bases and the J segment 6 bases; nucleotides outside the gene matches: 8. The CDR3 runs 15 residues. CDR3 protein: CASSSGQPTPGELFF. The CDR3 nucleotides read TGTGCCAGCAGCTCGGGACAGCCCACACCCGGGGAGCTGTTTTTT.

V gene TRBV30 combines with J gene TRBJ2-5, with D perhaps matching TRBD1 or TRBD2 (5 bases each). The germline CDR1 and CDR2 sequences are GTSNPN and SVGIG (reference sequence). The CDR3 is 13 residues long. Between the trimmed V and J ends, which lost 4 bases and 1 base, there was a span of 10 bases. The CDR3: CAWTPGLQETQYF. DNA for the CDR3: TGTGCCTGGACCCCGGGGCTCCAAGAGACCCAGTACTTC.

This clonotype was detected many times. This chain's CDR3 is CASSSDRQETQYF. CDR3 coding DNA: TGTGCCAGCAGCTCGGACCGCCAAGAGACCCAGTACTTC. V is TRBV7-9 and J is TRBJ2-5; D is unresolved. Per germline, CDR1 SEHNR and CDR2 FQNEAQ (reference sequence). CDR3 length equals 13 residues. The germline V and J ends were trimmed by 4 bases and 1 base, with 7 bases remaining between them.

Details on this clonotype: A clone one base away is much larger, so this may be a read error. The rearrangement uses TRBV19 and TRBJ2-7; D ambiguous. The length of the CDR3 is 13 residues. Trimming shortened V by 4 bases and J by 2 bases, and 9 bases separated the two germline ends. Germline CDR1 and CDR2: LNHDA and SQIVND (reference sequence). CDR3 region: CASSTTRPYEQYF. CDR3 coding DNA: TGTGCCAGTAGTACAACTCGCCCCTACGAGCAGTACTTC.

A word on this clonotype: A junction end diverges from the germline sequence, so it may reflect a read error. The chain has TRBV7-7 and TRBJ2-2; TRBD1 might be the D (6 bases). This CDR3 spans 13 amino acids. Germline CDR1 SSHAT, CDR2 FNYEAQ (reference sequence). The chain's CDR3 is CASSLNREGELFF. The DNA for the CDR3 is TGTGCTAGCAGCTTAAACAGGGAAGGGGAGCTGTTTTTT.

This clonotype was counted only a few times. The chain has TRBV20-1 and TRBJ1-1; unclear D gene. The CDR3 totals 13 residues. V was trimmed by 5 bases and J by 0 bases, leaving 10 bases between them. Germline V CDR1 and CDR2: DFQATT, SNEGSKA (reference sequence). The CDR3 sequence is CSALRGMNTEAFF. The DNA for the CDR3 is TGCAGTGCTTTACGAGGAATGAACACTGAAGCTTTCTTT.

The chain has TRBV7-6 and TRBJ2-5; D is uncertain. Germline CDR1 reads SGHVS; CDR2 reads FNYEAQ. CDR3 length equals 14 residues. V dropped 3 bases and J dropped 1 base, with 9 bases sitting between them. The CDR3 loop reads CASSLDLFQETQYF. The CDR3 region has the DNA TGTGCCAGCAGCTTGGACCTCTTCCAAGAGACCCAGTACTTC.

This clonotype was counted ten times or more. The chain couples TRBV12-3 or TRBV12-4 to TRBJ2-7; D is perhaps TRBD1 (5 bases). The V gene lost 6 bases and the J gene lost 6 bases, with 9 bases spanning the gap. CDR3 length: 11 residues. The CDR3 DNA sequence: TGTGCCAGCAGCGGTCAGGGCGAGCAGTACTTC. This gives the protein CASSGQGEQYF.

This chain links TRBV5-6 with TRBJ2-5; D not certain. This CDR3 contains 13 residues. Between the trimmed V and J ends, which lost 0 bases and 3 bases, there was a span of 6 bases. The germline V gene has CDR1 SGHDT and CDR2 YYEEEE. CDR3 DNA sequence: TGTGCCAGCAGCTTGGTAGTGAAAGAGACCCAGTACTTC. Its translation is CASSLVVKETQYF.

This clonotype was detected ten times or more. V usage is TRBV7-3 and J usage is TRBJ2-7; weak D call: TRBD1 (6 bases). V lost 5 bases to trimming and J lost 7 bases, with 18 bases between them. Germline V CDR1 and CDR2: SGHTA, FQGTGA. The CDR3 spans 14 residues. The CDR3 region is CASSQGWSGEEQYF. The CDR3 nucleotides are TGTGCCAGCAGCCAGGGGTGGTCTGGGGAAGAGCAGTACTTC.